The 32 T cell receptor beta chains in this list originate from one sample, sequenced in a study of blood T cells in healthy people across ages. A second PCR of about 6 to 11 cycles used a sample-barcoded 5' primer and a J-beta primer mix. TCRdb passed the 5' RACE reads through MiXCR, listing each CDR3 protein once. There are fewer than 2,000,000 distinct CDR3 sequences in the sample; roughly 30% occur only once, and roughly 10% lies in the top ten. The sequencing input was blood. These TCRs come from a woman aged 25 to 39 in good health.

The V call is TRBV6-2 or TRBV6-3, the J call TRBJ1-6, with a possible D match to TRBD1 (6 bases). V was pared by 4 bases and J by 7 bases, with 23 bases between. Germline CDR1 reads MNHEY; CDR2 reads SVGEGT. The CDR3 runs to 18 residues. The CDR3 bases are TGTGCCAGCAGTTTGTCGGGACACCCGGGGGGCCGAAATTCACCCCTCCACTTT. It encodes CASSLSGHPGGRNSPLHF.

The chain is built from TRBV7-2 and TRBJ2-5, with D possibly being TRBD1 or TRBD2 (6 bases each). Looked up from germline, CDR1 is SGHTA and CDR2 is FQGNSA. Deletions cut 2 bases from V and 3 bases from J, with 10 bases between. The CDR3 contains 14 residues. The CDR3: CASSLSGAKETQYF. The DNA of the CDR3 is TGTGCCAGCAGCTTATCGGGGGCTAAAGAGACCCAGTACTTC.

This clonotype was observed a handful of times. The chain combines TRBV3-1 with TRBJ2-3; possibly TRBD2 for D (6 bases). The V and J ends lost 4 bases and 1 base respectively, with 12 bases between them. This CDR3 spans 15 amino acids. Looked up from germline, CDR1 is LGHDT and CDR2 is YNNKEL (reference sequence). Here the CDR3 reads CASSPDGRRTDTQYF. CDR3 coding DNA: TGTGCCAGCAGCCCAGACGGGAGACGCACAGATACGCAGTATTTT.

This clonotype showed up just a few times. The chain couples TRBV12-3 or TRBV12-4 to TRBJ2-2, with unresolved D. Trimming removed 2 bases at V and 1 base at J, with 14 bases between. CDR3 length: 17 residues. CDR3 region: CASSLSLRTENTGELFF. CDR3 coding DNA: TGTGCCAGCAGTTTAAGTTTAAGGACGGAGAACACCGGGGAGCTGTTTTTT.

This clonotype was detected a few times. The genes are TRBV12-3 or TRBV12-4 and TRBJ2-7; 7 nucleotides align to TRBD1. V trimming: 1 base; J trimming: 2 bases; junction bases outside the gene matches: 5. CDR3 length equals 15 residues. CDR3 loop: CASSLGWDSTYEQYF. CDR3 bases: TGTGCCAGCAGTTTAGGGTGGGACAGCACCTACGAGCAGTACTTC.

The J gene is TRBJ2-7, the V gene TRBV7-9, with D possibly being TRBD2 (6 bases). Germline V gives CDR1 SEHNR, CDR2 FQNEAQ (reference sequence). The CDR3 length is 15 residues. Trimming pared 0 bases from V and 0 bases from J, leaving 9 bases between. The CDR3 here is CASSLARDSSYEQYF. The DNA for the CDR3 is TGTGCCAGCAGCTTAGCCCGGGACTCCTCCTACGAGCAGTACTTC.

The chain is built from TRBV6-2 or TRBV6-3 and TRBJ2-1; 9 positions agree with TRBD2. The V and J ends lost 8 bases and 9 bases, in that order; junction bases with no gene match: 11. The V gene's germline CDR1 is MNHEY and CDR2 SVGEGT. The CDR3 consists of 14 residues. The CDR3 here is CASHAAGGFGEQFF. The CDR3 region has the DNA TGTGCCAGCCACGCGGCGGGGGGGTTTGGTGAGCAGTTCTTC.

In its sample, this clonotype was seen a few times. The gene calls are TRBV12-3 or TRBV12-4 and TRBJ2-6, with 7 bases identical to TRBD1. The V segment lost 3 bases and the J segment 1 base; nucleotides outside the gene matches: 6. This CDR3 is 17 amino acids long. The DNA of the CDR3 is TGTGCCAGCAGTTTGATAGGGGGCGCGTCTGGGGCCAACGTCCTGACTTTC. As protein: CASSLIGGASGANVLTF.

This clonotype was counted a few times. The rearrangement links TRBV30 to TRBJ2-3; 7 nucleotides agree with TRBD1. The germline gives CDR1 GTSNPN, CDR2 SVGIG (reference sequence). J gave up 6 bases and V 1 base, and 4 bases lay outside the gene matches. The CDR3 covers 13 residues. CDR3 amino acids: CAWSGVRGDTQYF. CDR3 bases: TGTGCCTGGAGTGGGGTCAGGGGGGATACGCAGTATTTT.

J is TRBJ1-6 and V is TRBV4-1; a weak D match, TRBD1 (5 bases). Germline assignment: CDR1 MGHRA and CDR2 YSYEKL. Trimming took 6 bases from V and 10 from J, leaving 13 bases between them. The CDR3 is made up of 13 amino acids. CDR3 in DNA: TGCGCCAGCAGGGGGCTTAAAGGGTCACCCCTCCACTTT. Translation: CASRGLKGSPLHF.

A remark on this clonotype: A much larger clonotype is one base distant, so this may be a read error. This chain joins TRBV10-3 and TRBJ2-5; TRBD1 or TRBD2 may be the D gene (5 bases each). Germline V gene data show CDR1 as ENHRY and CDR2 as SYGVKD. This CDR3 has 16 residues. V lost 2 bases, J lost 6 bases, and 19 bases lay in between. Here the CDR3 reads CAISERVGGGRKTQYF. The DNA for the CDR3 is TGTGCCATCAGTGAGAGGGTGGGTGGGGGTCGGAAGACCCAGTACTTC.

The chain uses TRBV18 and TRBJ2-2, with D unresolved. From germline, CDR1 is KGHSH and CDR2 LQKENI. Trimming took 0 bases from V and 2 from J, leaving 7 bases between them. The CDR3 length is 15 residues. The CDR3 DNA is TGTGCCAGCTCACCACCGGCTTCTAACACCGGGGAGCTGTTTTTT. It encodes CASSPPASNTGELFF.

This clonotype was detected ten times or more. This chain uses TRBV7-9 with TRBJ2-1; weak D call: TRBD2 (5 bases). CDR1 is SEHNR, CDR2 FQNEAQ, per germline (reference sequence). There are 15 residues in the CDR3. V was cut by 5 bases and J by 0 bases, with 11 bases left in between. The CDR3 coding sequence is TGTGCCAGCAGCCCTCATGGGAGCTCCTACAATGAGCAGTTCTTC. Protein sequence: CASSPHGSSYNEQFF.

The chain recombines TRBV27 with TRBJ2-7; D possibly uses TRBD1 or TRBD2 (7 bases each). Trimming pared 4 bases from V and 3 bases from J, leaving 16 bases between. Germline CDR1 MNHEY, CDR2 SMNVEV (reference sequence). This CDR3 contains 15 residues. The CDR3 bases are TGTGCCAGCAGTTGGGGGGGGGCAGGGGGCTACGAGCAGTACTTC. The encoded protein is CASSWGGAGGYEQYF.

The V gene is TRBV2, the J gene TRBJ2-1; D possibly uses TRBD1 or TRBD2 (7 bases each). The CDR3 is 13 amino acids. Trimming removed 7 bases at V and 9 bases at J, with 16 bases between. CDR1 SNHLY and CDR2 FYNNEI come from the germline V gene. The CDR3 region has the DNA TGTGCCAGCAAGCCCCAGGGGGAGGGTGAGCAGTTCTTC. It codes for CASKPQGEGEQFF.

With regard to this clonotype: A read error may account for a junction end that differs from germline. The J gene is TRBJ2-1, the V gene TRBV5-1; D remains unclear. Germline V CDR1 and CDR2: SGHRS, YFSETQ. The CDR3 is made up of 13 amino acids. The CDR3 is CAGSLGDLNEQFF. CDR3 nucleotides: TGCGCCGGCAGCTTGGGCGACCTCAATGAGCAGTTCTTC.

This clonotype came up once. This chain uses TRBV5-5 with TRBJ2-1, with D unresolved. This CDR3 contains 15 residues. Germline V gene lookup returns CDR1 SGHKS and CDR2 YYEKEE (reference sequence). V lost 4 bases and J 0 bases, leaving 11 bases between the germline ends. CDR3 bases: TGTGCCAGCAGCGCGCAACCGAGCTCCTACAATGAGCAGTTCTTC. This gives the protein CASSAQPSSYNEQFF.

The gene calls are TRBV20-1 and TRBJ1-2, with 8 nucleotides matching TRBD1. Germline CDR1 is DFQATT and CDR2 is SNEGSKA (reference sequence). The CDR3 is made up of 13 amino acids. V was pared by 5 bases and J by 8 bases, with 10 bases of the junction left unmatched. CDR3 sequence (DNA): TGCAGTGCTCCTACCTCAGGGGGCCGGGGCTACACCTTC. It specifies CSAPTSGGRGYTF.

This clonotype came up a few times. The chain joins TRBV6-6 to TRBJ2-3; D gene uncertain. This CDR3 spans 16 amino acids. Between the trimmed V and J ends, which lost 0 bases and 2 bases, there was a span of 12 bases. The germline gives CDR1 MNHNY, CDR2 SVGAGI (reference sequence). The CDR3 protein is CASSYSARQNTDTQYF. The DNA of the CDR3 is TGTGCCAGCAGTTACTCGGCCAGGCAGAACACAGATACGCAGTATTTT.

V usage is TRBV20-1 and J usage is TRBJ2-5, with 7 bases that match TRBD1. J was trimmed by 4 bases and V by 6 bases; bases with no gene match: 8. CDR1 and CDR2 from the germline V gene are DFQATT and SNEGSKA (reference sequence). This CDR3 region has 13 residues. CDR3 protein: CSAGGQLGETQYF. CDR3 DNA: TGCAGTGCAGGGGGCCAGTTGGGAGAGACCCAGTACTTC.

This clonotype appeared many times. The chain is built from TRBV28 and TRBJ2-7; tentative D call: TRBD1 (6 bases). Germline CDR1 reads MDHEN; CDR2 reads SYDVKM. This CDR3 region has 14 residues. Deletions cut 5 bases from V and 0 bases from J, with 11 bases between. CDR3 DNA: TGTGCCAGCAGTCACGACAGGATCTCCTACGAGCAGTACTTC. Protein product: CASSHDRISYEQYF.

J is TRBJ2-7 and V is TRBV20-1, with 8 bases aligning to TRBD1. With 2 bases clipped from V and 5 bases from J, the junction kept 5 bases outside the gene matches. From germline, CDR1 is DFQATT and CDR2 SNEGSKA (reference sequence). The CDR3 covers 13 residues. This CDR3 reads CSARRTGRNEQYF. DNA of the CDR3: TGCAGTGCTAGACGGACAGGGCGTAACGAGCAGTACTTC.

This chain joins TRBV5-1 and TRBJ2-5, with D perhaps TRBD1 or TRBD2 (6 bases each). The CDR3 spans 15 residues. The germline V and J ends were trimmed by 0 bases and 5 bases, with 14 bases remaining between them. Germline CDR1 reads SGHRS; CDR2 reads YFSETQ. In DNA form, the CDR3 reads TGCGCCAGCAGCTTGGGGGGGGCGAGTCACGAGACCCAGTACTTC. Translated: CASSLGGASHETQYF. The full variable domain, its missing parts supplied by reference TRBV5-1 and TRBJ2-5, is KAGVTQTPRYLIKTRGQQVTLSCSPISGHRSVSWYQQTPGQGLQFLFEYFSETQRNKGNFPGRFSGRQFSNSRSEMNVSTLELGDSALYLCASSLGGASHETQYFGPGTRLLVL.

CDR3 in amino acids: CASSYISGTALSNEQFF. The DNA for the CDR3 is TGTGCCAGCAGTTATATCAGTGGGACAGCCCTAAGCAATGAGCAGTTCTTC. This chain links TRBV6-6 with TRBJ2-1, with 7 positions matching TRBD1. This CDR3 spans 17 amino acids. The junction had 14 bases not matched to a gene; V was cut back by 3 bases and J by 6 bases. Looked up from germline, CDR1 is MNHNY and CDR2 is SVGAGI (reference sequence).

This clonotype was detected a few times. The chain uses TRBV5-1 and TRBJ2-3, with D maybe TRBD1 (6 bases). Germline V gene sequence: CDR1 SGHRS, CDR2 YFSETQ. The CDR3 consists of 14 residues. V was trimmed by 3 bases and J by 4 bases, leaving 12 bases between them. For the CDR3, the DNA is TGCGCCAGCAGCTCGCGACAGGCCTCAGATACGCAGTATTTT. This sequence encodes CASSSRQASDTQYF.

This clonotype has more than one count but fewer than ten. One junction end does not reproduce the germline sequence, and a read error may be involved. J is TRBJ2-1 and V is TRBV11-2; tentatively, D is TRBD2 (6 bases). Germline CDR1 is SGHAT and CDR2 is FQNNGV. The CDR3 covers 12 residues. The CDR3 DNA follows: TGTACCAGCAGCTCTACCGGGGGTGAGCAGTTCTTC. Amino acids: CTSSSTGGEQFF.

This clonotype was seen a few times. V usage is TRBV6-1 and J usage is TRBJ2-1; TRBD2 matches at 14 bases. V lost 0 bases and J lost 7; bases outside the gene matches: 5. The CDR3 runs 17 residues. The germline V gene has CDR1 MNHNS and CDR2 SASEGT. The CDR3 region is CASSEATGTSGSNEQFF. The CDR3 bases are TGTGCCAGCAGTGAAGCGACCGGGACTAGCGGGAGTAATGAGCAGTTCTTC.

The chain joins TRBV11-2 to TRBJ2-1, with 7 positions matching TRBD2. V was clipped by 0 bases and J by 1 base; unmatched bases: 9. Germline values: CDR1 SGHAT, CDR2 FQNNGV. This CDR3 spans 18 amino acids. This CDR3 reads CASSLDTLLARSYNEQFF. Here the CDR3 DNA reads TGTGCCAGCAGCTTAGACACCCTACTAGCGAGGTCCTACAATGAGCAGTTCTTC.

A note on this clonotype: A junction end diverges from the germline sequence, so it may reflect a read error. The V call is TRBV3-1, the J call TRBJ2-3, with 7 bases lining up with TRBD2. Germline assignment: CDR1 LGHDT and CDR2 YNNKEL (reference sequence). The CDR3 consists of 15 residues. Written as DNA, the CDR3 is TGTGTCAGCAGCCAAGGTGGTGGGGAGGGAGATACGCAGTATTTT. The encoded protein is CVSSQGGGEGDTQYF.

The chain joins TRBV30 to TRBJ2-4, with D unclear. Trimming pared 3 bases from V and 0 bases from J, leaving 9 bases between. CDR3 length: 14 amino acids. Germline V gene lookup returns CDR1 GTSNPN and CDR2 SVGIG (reference sequence). This CDR3 is CAWSEDLAKNIQYF. The DNA for the CDR3 is TGTGCCTGGAGCGAGGATCTAGCCAAAAACATTCAGTACTTC.

A single count supports this clonotype. The chain links TRBV4-2 to TRBJ1-2, with 10 bases aligning to TRBD1. Germline loops: CDR1 LGHNA, CDR2 YNFKEQ. The CDR3 runs 20 residues. The V and J ends lost 3 bases and 2 bases, in that order; junction bases with no gene match: 18. The CDR3 sequence is CASSQGAVRGQGKANYGYTF. The CDR3 DNA reads TGTGCCAGCAGCCAGGGGGCGGTCCGGGGACAGGGGAAGGCCAACTATGGCTACACCTTC.

The chain carries TRBV10-3 and TRBJ1-2; weak D call: TRBD1 (5 bases). The CDR3 has 13 residues. Germline V gene lookup returns CDR1 ENHRY and CDR2 SYGVKD. V lost 3 bases to trimming and J lost 5 bases, with 10 bases between them. The CDR3, as DNA: TGTGCCATCAGTGAAGGGACCTCTTATGGCTACACCTTC. Amino acid sequence: CAISEGTSYGYTF.